The next 12 T cell receptor beta chains were all read from a single sample in a study of cytomegalovirus exposure and HLA in healthy donors. TCRdb's copy holds only in-frame clones and misses some; the assay was immunoSEQ multiplex PCR. The sample holds 80,000 to 100,000 clones, more than 75% seen once. The sequenced sample consisted of PBMCs. The receptors were gathered from a man between 18 and 35 years old in good health and CMV-seropositive.

This sequence joins TRBV5-1 and TRBJ2-3, with 9 bases fitting TRBD1. This CDR3 contains 16 residues. V was pared by 2 bases and J by 2 bases, with 6 bases of the junction left unmatched. Germline V gene data show CDR1 as SGHRS and CDR2 as YFSETQ. The CDR3 loop is CASSLGTGFTTDTQYF. For the CDR3, the DNA is TGCGCCAGCAGCTTAGGGACAGGGTTTACCACAGATACGCAGTATTTT.

The V call is TRBV13, the J call TRBJ2-3; TRBD1 matches 10 bases. Trimming at V came to 0 bases and at J to 0 bases, leaving 3 bases not matched to a gene. The CDR3 covers 17 residues. From germline, CDR1 is PRHDT and CDR2 FYEKMQ (reference sequence). The CDR3 region is CASSLGRQGASTDTQYF. DNA for the CDR3: TGTGCCAGCAGCTTAGGCAGACAGGGGGCAAGCACAGATACGCAGTATTTT.

This clone was counted once. The CDR3 loop reads CASSSGQGYYSNQPQHF. The CDR3 coding sequence is TGTGCCAGCAGCTCGGGACAGGGATATTATAGCAATCAGCCCCAGCATTTT. The gene calls are TRBV7-2 and TRBJ1-5; the match to TRBD1 covers 9 bases. The length of the CDR3 is 17 residues. Per germline, CDR1 SGHTA and CDR2 FQGNSA. J gave up 0 bases and V 4 bases, and 7 bases lay outside the gene matches.

V and J are TRBV7-7 and TRBJ2-2; D is unclear. The germline gives CDR1 SSHAT, CDR2 FNYEAQ (reference sequence). V lost 5 bases and J lost 6, with 7 bases in between. This CDR3 is built from 12 residues. Here the CDR3 reads CASSPRSGELFF. The DNA of the CDR3 is TGTGCCAGCAGCCCTAGGTCCGGGGAGCTGTTTTTT.

The chain links TRBV15 to TRBJ2-1; 7 nucleotides line up with TRBD2. Germline V lookup: CDR1 LNHNV, CDR2 YYDKDF (reference sequence). V was clipped by 7 bases and J by 14 bases; unmatched bases: 14. CDR3 size: 13 residues. The DNA for the CDR3 is TGTGCCACCACCCCTAGCGGCGGAGGCCCAAAGTTCTTC. Translation: CATTPSGGGPKFF. The full variable domain, rest sourced from reference TRBV15 and TRBJ2-1, is DAMVIQNPRYQVTQFGKPVTLSCSQTLNHNVMYWYQQKSSQAPKLLFHYYDKDFNNEADTPDNFQSRRPNTSFCFLDIRSPGLGDTAMYLCATTPSGGGPKFFGPGTRLTVL.

The gene calls are TRBV5-4 and TRBJ2-3; TRBD2 agrees at 9 bases. The CDR3 is 16 residues long. V lost 0 bases and J lost 3; bases outside the gene matches: 5. The germline V gene has CDR1 SGHNT and CDR2 YYREEE (reference sequence). The CDR3 bases are TGTGCCAGCAGCTTGGATGGGCGGGAGGGTACAGATACGCAGTATTTT. Amino acids: CASSLDGREGTDTQYF.

The chain combines TRBV2 with TRBJ2-2, with TRBD1 matching 9 bases. From germline, CDR1 is SNHLY and CDR2 FYNNEI. CDR3 length: 18 amino acids. With V trimmed by 5 bases and J by 2 bases, 12 bases remained unmatched. Written as DNA, the CDR3 is TGTGCCAGCAGTCCCTACTCACAGGGGGCTTCAAACACCGGGGAGCTGTTTTTT. Its protein product is CASSPYSQGASNTGELFF. Variable domain in full (rest from reference TRBV2 and TRBJ2-2): EPEVTQTPSHQVTQMGQEVILRCVPISNHLYFYWYRQILGQKVEFLVSFYNNEISEKSEIFDDQFSVERPDGSNFTLKIRSTKLEDSAMYFCASSPYSQGASNTGELFFGEGSRLTVL.

This chain's CDR3 is CASSFTRLAYEQYF. DNA for the CDR3: TGTGCCAGCAGTTTTACTCGGTTAGCCTACGAGCAGTACTTC. V and J are TRBV28 and TRBJ2-7; D not certain. V was pared by 3 bases and J by 2 bases, with 11 bases between. Germline assignment: CDR1 MDHEN and CDR2 SYDVKM. This CDR3 spans 14 amino acids.

The CDR3 bases are TGCGCCAGCAGCTTGGACGCAGGGGAAGGCGATGAGCAGTTCTTC. Amino acid sequence: CASSLDAGEGDEQFF. This chain uses TRBV5-1 with TRBJ2-1; possibly TRBD1 for D (6 bases). V was clipped by 0 bases and J by 8 bases, with 15 bases between them. Germline values: CDR1 SGHRS, CDR2 YFSETQ. The CDR3 runs 15 residues.

The chain couples TRBV9 to TRBJ1-1; D may be TRBD1 (6 bases). CDR1 and CDR2 (germline): SGDLS, YYNGEE. V lost 4 bases, J lost 1 base, and 8 bases lay in between. The CDR3 contains 13 residues. In DNA, the CDR3 is TGTGCCAGCAGCTTGACAGGGAACACTGAAGCTTTCTTT. It encodes CASSLTGNTEAFF.

This chain uses TRBV4-3 with TRBJ1-1; D is unclear. CDR1 and CDR2 (germline): LGHNA, YSLEER. The CDR3 is 12 residues long. V lost 0 bases to trimming and J lost 7 bases, with 6 bases between them. The DNA of the CDR3 is TGCGCCAGCAGCCAAGAGAGCCGTGAAGCTTTCTTT. Translated: CASSQESREAFF.

The gene calls are TRBV5-8 and TRBJ2-1, with TRBD2 identical over 13 bases. V was pared by 4 bases and J by 4 bases, with 8 bases of the junction left unmatched. The CDR3 has 17 amino acids. Per germline, CDR1 SGHTS and CDR2 YDEGEE. The CDR3 loop is CASSRTSGSSIYNEQFF. CDR3 in DNA: TGTGCCAGCAGCAGGACTAGCGGGAGCTCCATTTACAATGAGCAGTTCTTC.